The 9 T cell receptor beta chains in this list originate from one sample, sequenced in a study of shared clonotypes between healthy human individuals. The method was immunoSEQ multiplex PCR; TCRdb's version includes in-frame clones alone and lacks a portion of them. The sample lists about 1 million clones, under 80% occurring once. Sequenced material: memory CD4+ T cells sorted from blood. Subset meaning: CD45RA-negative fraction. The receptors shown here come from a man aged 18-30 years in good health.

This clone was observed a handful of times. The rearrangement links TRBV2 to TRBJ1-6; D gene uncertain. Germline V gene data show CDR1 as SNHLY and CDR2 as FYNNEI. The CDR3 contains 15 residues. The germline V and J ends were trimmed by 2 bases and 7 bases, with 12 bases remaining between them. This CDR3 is CASSEPDIRNSPLHF. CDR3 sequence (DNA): TGTGCCAGCAGTGAACCAGACATACGGAATTCACCCCTCCACTTT.

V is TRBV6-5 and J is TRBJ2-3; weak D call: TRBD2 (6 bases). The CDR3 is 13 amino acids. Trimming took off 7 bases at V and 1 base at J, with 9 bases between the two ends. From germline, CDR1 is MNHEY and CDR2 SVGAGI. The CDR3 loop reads CASTGLGTDTQYF. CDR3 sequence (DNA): TGTGCCAGCACGGGACTTGGCACAGATACGCAGTATTTT.

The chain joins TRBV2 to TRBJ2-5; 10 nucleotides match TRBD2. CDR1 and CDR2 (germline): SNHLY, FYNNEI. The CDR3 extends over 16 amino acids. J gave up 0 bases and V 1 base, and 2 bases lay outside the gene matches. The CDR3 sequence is CASSEGLAGNQETQYF. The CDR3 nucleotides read TGTGCCAGCAGTGAAGGACTAGCGGGCAACCAAGAGACCCAGTACTTC.

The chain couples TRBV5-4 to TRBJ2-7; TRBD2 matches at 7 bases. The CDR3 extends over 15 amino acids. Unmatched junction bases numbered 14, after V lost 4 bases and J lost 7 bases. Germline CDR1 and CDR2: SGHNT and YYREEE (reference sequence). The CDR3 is CASSPRLALVGEQYF. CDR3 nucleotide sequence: TGTGCCAGCAGCCCGAGACTAGCCTTGGTTGGGGAGCAGTACTTC.

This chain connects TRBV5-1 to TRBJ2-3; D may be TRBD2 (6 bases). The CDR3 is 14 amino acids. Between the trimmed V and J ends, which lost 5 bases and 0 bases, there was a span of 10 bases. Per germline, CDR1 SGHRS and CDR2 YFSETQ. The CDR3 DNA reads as TGCGCCAGCAGATCCAGCGGGAGCACAGATACGCAGTATTTT. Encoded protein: CASRSSGSTDTQYF.

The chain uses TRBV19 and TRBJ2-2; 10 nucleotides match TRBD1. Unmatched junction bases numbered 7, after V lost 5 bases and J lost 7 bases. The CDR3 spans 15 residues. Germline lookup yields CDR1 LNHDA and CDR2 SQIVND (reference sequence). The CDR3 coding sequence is TGTGCCAGTAGTTCCGGGACAGGGGACCACGGGGAGCTGTTTTTT. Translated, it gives CASSSGTGDHGELFF.

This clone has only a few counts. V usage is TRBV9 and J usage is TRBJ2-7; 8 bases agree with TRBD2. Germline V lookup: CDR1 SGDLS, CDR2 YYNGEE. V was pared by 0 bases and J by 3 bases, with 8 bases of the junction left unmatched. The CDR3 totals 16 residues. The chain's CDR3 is CASSVAGSGAFYEQYF. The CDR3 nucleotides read TGTGCCAGCAGCGTAGCAGGTAGCGGGGCGTTCTACGAGCAGTACTTC.

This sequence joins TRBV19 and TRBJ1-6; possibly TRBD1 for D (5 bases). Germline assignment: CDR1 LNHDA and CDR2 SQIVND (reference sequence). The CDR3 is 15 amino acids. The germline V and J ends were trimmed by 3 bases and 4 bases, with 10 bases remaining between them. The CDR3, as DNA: TGTGCCAGTAGTATTCGGGGGATTTATAATTCACCCCTCCACTTT. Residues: CASSIRGIYNSPLHF.

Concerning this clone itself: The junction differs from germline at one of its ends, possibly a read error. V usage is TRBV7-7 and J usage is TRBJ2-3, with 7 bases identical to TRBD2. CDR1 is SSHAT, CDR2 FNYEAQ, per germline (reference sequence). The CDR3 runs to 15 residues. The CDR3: CASSLEAGNTDTQYF. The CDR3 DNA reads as TGTGCTAGCAGCTTAGAAGCGGGAAACACAGATACGCAGTATTTT.